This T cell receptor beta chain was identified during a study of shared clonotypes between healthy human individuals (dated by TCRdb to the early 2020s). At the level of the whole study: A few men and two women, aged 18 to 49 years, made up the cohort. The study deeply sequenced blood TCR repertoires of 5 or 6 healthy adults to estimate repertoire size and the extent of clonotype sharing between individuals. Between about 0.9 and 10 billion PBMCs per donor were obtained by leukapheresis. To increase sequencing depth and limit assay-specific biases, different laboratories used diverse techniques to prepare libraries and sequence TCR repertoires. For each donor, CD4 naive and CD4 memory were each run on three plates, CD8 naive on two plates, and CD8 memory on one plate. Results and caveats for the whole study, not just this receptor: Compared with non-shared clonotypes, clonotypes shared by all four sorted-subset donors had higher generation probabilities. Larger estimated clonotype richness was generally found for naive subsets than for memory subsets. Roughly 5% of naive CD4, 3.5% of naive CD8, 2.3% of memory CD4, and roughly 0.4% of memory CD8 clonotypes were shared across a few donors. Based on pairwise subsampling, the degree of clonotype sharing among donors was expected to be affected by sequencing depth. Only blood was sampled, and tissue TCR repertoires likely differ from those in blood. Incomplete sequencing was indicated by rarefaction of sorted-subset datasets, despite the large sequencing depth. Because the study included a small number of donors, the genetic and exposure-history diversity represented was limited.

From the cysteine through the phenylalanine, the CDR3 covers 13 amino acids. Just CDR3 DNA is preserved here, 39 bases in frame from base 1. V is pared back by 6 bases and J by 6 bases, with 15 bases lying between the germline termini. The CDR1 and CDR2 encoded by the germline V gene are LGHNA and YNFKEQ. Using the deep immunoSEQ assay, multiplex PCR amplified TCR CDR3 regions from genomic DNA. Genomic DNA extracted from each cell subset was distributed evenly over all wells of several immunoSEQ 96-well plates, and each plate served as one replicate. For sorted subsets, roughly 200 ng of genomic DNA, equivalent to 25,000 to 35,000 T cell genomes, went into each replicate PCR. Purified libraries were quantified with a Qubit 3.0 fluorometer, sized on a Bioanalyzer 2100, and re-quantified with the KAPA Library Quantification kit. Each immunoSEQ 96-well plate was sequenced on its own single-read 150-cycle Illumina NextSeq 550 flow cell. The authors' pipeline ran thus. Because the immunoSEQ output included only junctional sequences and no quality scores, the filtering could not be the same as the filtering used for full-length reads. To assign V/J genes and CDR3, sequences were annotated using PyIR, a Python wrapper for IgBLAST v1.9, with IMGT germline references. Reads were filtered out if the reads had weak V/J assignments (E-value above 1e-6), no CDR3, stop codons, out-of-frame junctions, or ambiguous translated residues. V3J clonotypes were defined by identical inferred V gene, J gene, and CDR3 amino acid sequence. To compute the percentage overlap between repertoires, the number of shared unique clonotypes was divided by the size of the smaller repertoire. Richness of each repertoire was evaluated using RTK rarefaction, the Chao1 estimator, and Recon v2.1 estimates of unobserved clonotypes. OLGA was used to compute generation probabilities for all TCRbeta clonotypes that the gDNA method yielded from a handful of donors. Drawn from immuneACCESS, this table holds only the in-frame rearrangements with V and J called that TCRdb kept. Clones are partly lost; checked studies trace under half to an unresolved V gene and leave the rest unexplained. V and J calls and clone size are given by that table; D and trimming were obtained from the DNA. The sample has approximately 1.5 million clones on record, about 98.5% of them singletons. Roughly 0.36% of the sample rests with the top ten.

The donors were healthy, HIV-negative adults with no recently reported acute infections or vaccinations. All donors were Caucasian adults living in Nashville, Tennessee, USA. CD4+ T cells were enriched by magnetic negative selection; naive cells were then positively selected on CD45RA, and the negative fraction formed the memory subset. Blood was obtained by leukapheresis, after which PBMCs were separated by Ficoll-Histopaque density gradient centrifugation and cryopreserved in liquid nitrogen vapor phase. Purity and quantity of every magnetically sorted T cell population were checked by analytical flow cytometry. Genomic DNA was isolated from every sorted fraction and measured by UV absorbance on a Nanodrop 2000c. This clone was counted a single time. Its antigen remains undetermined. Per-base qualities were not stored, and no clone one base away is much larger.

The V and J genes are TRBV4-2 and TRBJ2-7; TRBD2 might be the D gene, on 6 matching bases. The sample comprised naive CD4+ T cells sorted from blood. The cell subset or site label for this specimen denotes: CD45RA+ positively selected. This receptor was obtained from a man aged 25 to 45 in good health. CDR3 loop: CASSLEGGGEQYF. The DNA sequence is TGTGCCAGCAGTCTCGAGGGAGGCGGCGAGCAGTACTTC.